Following are 10 T cell receptor beta chains from one sample sequenced in a study of cytomegalovirus exposure and HLA in healthy donors. PCR was performed using 60 Vbeta and 13 Jbeta primers. This table comes from immunoSEQ multiplex PCR, and its TCRdb copy is limited to in-frame clones, with some not included. Of some 70,000 clones listed, about 80% are singletons. The specimen was PBMCs. These receptors came from a man between 18 and 29 years old in good health and CMV-seronegative.

This clone appeared a few times. The chain couples TRBV25-1 to TRBJ1-5, with D hard to call. The CDR3 loop spans 14 amino acids. Trimming shortened V by 2 bases and J by 3 bases, and 8 bases separated the two germline ends. Germline CDR1 MGHDK, CDR2 SYGVNS. As DNA, the CDR3 is TGTGCCAGCAGTGAACGTGGCACCAATCAGCCCCAGCATTTT. Its translation is CASSERGTNQPQHF.

The gene calls are TRBV5-1 and TRBJ2-3; the match to TRBD1 covers 9 bases. Germline V gene data show CDR1 as SGHRS and CDR2 as YFSETQ. J was trimmed by 0 bases and V by 0 bases; bases with no gene match: 5. The CDR3 runs to 17 residues. Here the CDR3 DNA reads TGCGCCAGCAGCTTGGCCGCGGGACAGGGTAGCACAGATACGCAGTATTTT. It encodes CASSLAAGQGSTDTQYF.

This chain joins TRBV5-1 and TRBJ1-3, with D maybe TRBD1 (6 bases). The ends were cut back, 4 bases at V and 9 bases at J, with 20 bases in the middle. Germline V lookup: CDR1 SGHRS, CDR2 YFSETQ. The CDR3 contains 15 residues. This CDR3 reads CASSPATGRGGTIYF. The CDR3 DNA reads as TGCGCCAGCAGCCCTGCCACAGGGAGGGGAGGCACCATATATTTT. The full variable domain, its missing parts supplied by reference TRBV5-1 and TRBJ1-3, is KAGVTQTPRYLIKTRGQQVTLSCSPISGHRSVSWYQQTPGQGLQFLFEYFSETQRNKGNFPGRFSGRQFSNSRSEMNVSTLELGDSALYLCASSPATGRGGTIYFGEGSWLTVV.

The chain employs TRBV6-5 and TRBJ2-6, with D possibly being TRBD1 (5 bases). Germline CDR1 and CDR2: MNHEY and SVGAGI. The length of the CDR3 is 13 residues. V was cut by 6 bases and J by 4 bases, with 7 bases left in between. The CDR3 region is CASRGLGANVLTF. The CDR3 DNA sequence: TGTGCCAGCAGGGGGCTAGGGGCCAACGTCCTGACTTTC.

The V gene is TRBV28, the J gene TRBJ2-5; D is perhaps TRBD2 (6 bases). The CDR3 sequence is 14 residues long. V lost 3 bases and J lost 4, with 12 bases in between. Per germline, CDR1 MDHEN and CDR2 SYDVKM. The CDR3, as DNA: TGTGCCAGCAGTTTCGGGGGTACCCCAGAGACCCAGTACTTC. Amino acids: CASSFGGTPETQYF.

The chain joins TRBV7-9 to TRBJ1-5, with D perhaps TRBD1 (6 bases). Trimming pared 5 bases from V and 5 bases from J, leaving 10 bases between. The CDR3 length is 13 residues. Germline CDR1 reads SEHNR; CDR2 reads FQNEAQ (reference sequence). CDR3 coding DNA: TGTGCCAGCAGCCCCGAGGGGGATCAGCCCCAGCATTTT. Protein: CASSPEGDQPQHF. Combining the CDR3 with reference TRBV7-9 and TRBJ1-5 gives the whole variable domain DTGVSQNPRHKITKRGQNVTFRCDPISEHNRLYWYRQTLGQGPEFLTYFQNEAQLEKSRLLSDRFSAERPKGSFSTLEIQRTEQGDSAMYLCASSPEGDQPQHFGDGTRLSIL.

The CDR3 DNA reads TGTGCCTCACGCGAGCATTACTATGGCTACACCTTC. Translating gives CASREHYYGYTF. The genes are TRBV28 and TRBJ1-2; D is unresolved. This CDR3 is built from 12 residues. Germline lookup yields CDR1 MDHEN and CDR2 SYDVKM. Trimming removed 11 bases from V and 3 bases from J, with 13 bases in between.

This clone was counted a few times. The chain has TRBV19 and TRBJ2-6, with TRBD1 identical over 7 bases. The germline V gene has CDR1 LNHDA and CDR2 SQIVND (reference sequence). The V gene end was trimmed by 3 bases and the J gene end by 1 base; junction bases not matched to a gene: 6. The CDR3 covers 17 residues. Here the CDR3 reads CASSITGERSGANVLTF. The CDR3, as DNA: TGTGCCAGTAGTATCACAGGGGAAAGGTCTGGGGCCAACGTCCTGACTTTC.

A few counts support this clone. V usage is TRBV5-1 and J usage is TRBJ2-2; possibly TRBD2 for D (5 bases). V was clipped by 6 bases and J by 1 base, with 13 bases between them. This CDR3 has 15 residues. Per germline, CDR1 SGHRS and CDR2 YFSETQ. DNA for the CDR3: TGCGCCAGCACCTCTGGCGGGCAGAACACCGGGGAGCTGTTTTTT. It is translated as CASTSGGQNTGELFF.

The chain combines TRBV5-1 with TRBJ2-5; 8 nucleotides match TRBD2. The CDR3 sequence is 15 residues long. After removal of 0 bases from V and 5 bases from J, the junction contained 6 bases not matched to a gene. In germline, CDR1 is SGHRS, CDR2 YFSETQ. The CDR3 DNA reads TGCGCCAGCAGCTTGGGAGCGGGGGCGGGTGAGACCCAGTACTTC. Residues: CASSLGAGAGETQYF.